A selection of T cell receptor beta chains follows, all from one sample in a study of shared clonotypes between healthy human individuals. Only in-frame clones appear in the TCRdb table, and some are missing; sequencing was by immunoSEQ multiplex PCR. The sample records hundreds of thousands of clones, 95% to 98% being singletons. The source material was naive CD8+ T cells sorted from blood. These receptors came from a man aged 25-45 years in good health. Both conserved end residues are part of each CDR3. The D gene is left open where the match is weak. Part of the rows lack a size; the others show once, few, many or a class for expanded clones.

j_gene: TRBJ2-5; d_gene: .; v_gene: TRBV7-2; abundance: .; CDR3nt: TGTGCCAGCAGCTTCGGGGTTTTGGGGCGGGAGACCCAGTACTTC; CDR3aa: CASSFGVLGRETQYF
j_gene: TRBJ2-7; d_gene: TRBD2; v_gene: TRBV7-8; abundance: .; CDR3nt: TGTGCCAGCAGCTTAGGCCTAGCGGGAGCGGACGAGCAGTACTTC; CDR3aa: CASSLGLAGADEQYF
j_gene: TRBJ2-3; d_gene: TRBD2; v_gene: TRBV11-3; abundance: .; CDR3nt: TGTGCCAGCAGCTTAGATCCGCCCGGCTTAGCGGGGTACACAGATACGCAGTATTTT; CDR3aa: CASSLDPPGLAGYTDTQYF
j_gene: TRBJ2-1; d_gene: .; v_gene: TRBV28; abundance: .; CDR3nt: TGTGCCAGCAGTCAACCGAGGAATGAGCAGTTCTTC; CDR3aa: CASSQPRNEQFF
j_gene: TRBJ2-7; d_gene: .; v_gene: TRBV7-9; abundance: .; CDR3nt: TGTGCCAGCAGCTGGCAGGGCGCCTACGAGCAGTACTTC; CDR3aa: CASSWQGAYEQYF
j_gene: TRBJ2-5; d_gene: TRBD2; v_gene: TRBV7-2; abundance: .; CDR3nt: TGTGCCAGCAGCTTTCTGGCGGCGGGGGGTCAAGAGACCCAGTACTTC; CDR3aa: CASSFLAAGGQETQYF
j_gene: TRBJ1-2; d_gene: .; v_gene: TRBV7-6; abundance: .; CDR3nt: TGTGCCAGCAGCCCGGGGACGGTTAACTATGGCTACACCTTC; CDR3aa: CASSPGTVNYGYTF
j_gene: TRBJ2-3; d_gene: TRBD2; v_gene: TRBV11-2; abundance: .; CDR3nt: TGTGCCAGCAGCTTAGGGACTAGCGGGAGGGCTGGAGATACGCAGTATTTT; CDR3aa: CASSLGTSGRAGDTQYF
j_gene: TRBJ1-1; d_gene: .; v_gene: TRBV27; abundance: .; CDR3nt: TGTGCCAGCACCTCGGCGGGGGGGCCGATGAACACTGAAGCTTTCTTT; CDR3aa: CASTSAGGPMNTEAFF
j_gene: TRBJ2-7; d_gene: .; v_gene: TRBV18; abundance: .; CDR3nt: TGTGCCAGCTCCCTTGAGGGGTTCGCCTACGAGCAGTACTTC; CDR3aa: CASSLEGFAYEQYF
j_gene: TRBJ2-3; d_gene: .; v_gene: TRBV7-6; abundance: .; CDR3nt: TGTGCCAGCAGCGAACGTATGGGGGCAGATACGCAGTATTTT; CDR3aa: CASSERMGADTQYF
j_gene: TRBJ1-1; d_gene: TRBD1; v_gene: TRBV5-1; abundance: .; CDR3nt: TGCGCCAGCTGCCCCGGACAGGGGCTGCCAGAAGCTTTCTTT; CDR3aa: CASCPGQGLPEAFF
j_gene: TRBJ2-7; d_gene: .; v_gene: TRBV27; abundance: .; CDR3nt: TGTGCCAGCAGTTTACCCGGGACAACCTACGAGCAGTACTTC; CDR3aa: CASSLPGTTYEQYF
j_gene: TRBJ2-7; d_gene: TRBD2; v_gene: TRBV7-9; abundance: .; CDR3nt: TGTGCCAGCAGCTTGCTTATGGCGTCTAGCGGGAGGGCCGCCTACGAGCAGTACTTC; CDR3aa: CASSLLMASSGRAAYEQYF
j_gene: TRBJ2-2; d_gene: TRBD2; v_gene: TRBV7-6; abundance: .; CDR3nt: TGTGCCAGCAGCCCCGGACTAGCGGGAGGGTCAAACACCGGGGAGCTGTTTTTT; CDR3aa: CASSPGLAGGSNTGELFF
j_gene: TRBJ2-1; d_gene: .; v_gene: TRBV6-6; abundance: .; CDR3nt: TGTGCCAGCAAACAGGGGCGGACGGGAGCCTACAATGAGCAGTTCTTC; CDR3aa: CASKQGRTGAYNEQFF
j_gene: TRBJ2-1; d_gene: .; v_gene: TRBV4-2; abundance: .; CDR3nt: TGTGCCAGCAGCCAAGATAATGGCGGGTACAATGAGCAGTTCTTC; CDR3aa: CASSQDNGGYNEQFF
j_gene: TRBJ2-5; d_gene: .; v_gene: TRBV9; abundance: .; CDR3nt: TGTGCCAGCAGCGTAAGGGTAGCGGAGACCCAGTACTTC; CDR3aa: CASSVRVAETQYF
j_gene: TRBJ2-3; d_gene: TRBD1; v_gene: TRBV7-6; abundance: .; CDR3nt: TGTGCCACTACGACAGGGATCACAGATACGCAGTATTTT; CDR3aa: CATTTGITDTQYF
j_gene: TRBJ2-3; d_gene: .; v_gene: TRBV10-2; abundance: .; CDR3nt: TGCGCCAGCAGTGATGTGGCAGCACCCCCACTTCATACGCAGTATTTT; CDR3aa: CASSDVAAPPLHTQYF
j_gene: TRBJ2-3; d_gene: .; v_gene: TRBV7-9; abundance: once; CDR3nt: TGTGCCAGCAGCTTCCCCGGGACAAGCACAGATACGCAGTATTTT; CDR3aa: CASSFPGTSTDTQYF
j_gene: TRBJ1-3; d_gene: .; v_gene: TRBV29-1; abundance: .; CDR3nt: TGCAGCGCCCGGGCCGAAGACGGCACCATATATTTT; CDR3aa: CSARAEDGTIYF
j_gene: TRBJ2-1; d_gene: TRBD2; v_gene: TRBV7-9; abundance: .; CDR3nt: TGTGCCAGCAGCATTGCCGGGACTAGCGGAAGCAATGAGCAGTTCTTC; CDR3aa: CASSIAGTSGSNEQFF
j_gene: TRBJ2-7; d_gene: .; v_gene: TRBV28; abundance: .; CDR3nt: TGTGCCAGCAGTCGTCCCCCCTGGGGGCAGTACTTC; CDR3aa: CASSRPPWGQYF
j_gene: TRBJ1-1; d_gene: TRBD1; v_gene: TRBV6-5; abundance: .; CDR3nt: TGTGCCAGCAGTTACCAGGGGACAGTGATGAACACTGAAGCTTTCTTT; CDR3aa: CASSYQGTVMNTEAFF
j_gene: TRBJ1-5; d_gene: .; v_gene: TRBV7-9; abundance: .; CDR3nt: TGTGCCAGCAGCTTATCATCAGGGCTTGGTAATCAGCCCCAGCATTTT; CDR3aa: CASSLSSGLGNQPQHF
j_gene: TRBJ2-1; d_gene: .; v_gene: TRBV27; abundance: .; CDR3nt: TGTGCCAGCAGTCTAGGGTCCGCGGCCTTTAAGTTCTTC; CDR3aa: CASSLGSAAFKFF
j_gene: TRBJ2-7; d_gene: .; v_gene: TRBV5-1; abundance: .; CDR3nt: TGCGCCAGCAGCCCCGCGTACGAGCAGTACTTC; CDR3aa: CASSPAYEQYF
j_gene: TRBJ1-1; d_gene: .; v_gene: TRBV9; abundance: once; CDR3nt: TGTGCCAGCAGCCCCATTTCCGCGTTGAACACTGAAGCTTTCTTT; CDR3aa: CASSPISALNTEAFF
j_gene: TRBJ2-2; d_gene: TRBD1; v_gene: TRBV19; abundance: .; CDR3nt: TGTGCCAGTAGTATTCGTTCCCTGGAGGGACAGGGGTACGTCGGGGAGCTGTTTTTT; CDR3aa: CASSIRSLEGQGYVGELFF
j_gene: TRBJ2-3; d_gene: .; v_gene: TRBV9; abundance: .; CDR3nt: TGTGCCAGCAGCGAATGGAGAAGCACAGATACGCAGTATTTT; CDR3aa: CASSEWRSTDTQYF
j_gene: TRBJ2-5; d_gene: .; v_gene: TRBV27; abundance: .; CDR3nt: TGTGCCAGCAGTAGCCCAAGGGTGGGCCAAGAGACCCAGTACTTC; CDR3aa: CASSSPRVGQETQYF
j_gene: TRBJ2-1; d_gene: .; v_gene: TRBV5-1; abundance: .; CDR3nt: TGCGCCAGCAGCTTGGAGATACATGAGCAGTTCTTC; CDR3aa: CASSLEIHEQFF
j_gene: TRBJ2-7; d_gene: TRBD2; v_gene: TRBV7-8; abundance: .; CDR3nt: TGTGCCAGCAGCCCAAGCGGGGGCTACGAGCAGTACTTC; CDR3aa: CASSPSGGYEQYF
j_gene: TRBJ1-1; d_gene: .; v_gene: TRBV27; abundance: .; CDR3nt: TGTGCCAGCAGTCCACAGCTGGGGGTTCAAGAAGCTTTCTTT; CDR3aa: CASSPQLGVQEAFF
j_gene: TRBJ2-7; d_gene: TRBD2; v_gene: TRBV5-5; abundance: .; CDR3nt: TGTGCCAGCAGCTTTTGGCTAGCGGGAGACGAGCAGTACTTC; CDR3aa: CASSFWLAGDEQYF
j_gene: TRBJ2-3; d_gene: .; v_gene: TRBV7-9; abundance: .; CDR3nt: TGTGCCAGCAGCTTACTTCGGGGCGGGATCTTGACAGATACGCAGTATTTT; CDR3aa: CASSLLRGGILTDTQYF
j_gene: TRBJ2-5; d_gene: TRBD2; v_gene: TRBV7-9; abundance: .; CDR3nt: TGTGCCAGCATCCAGCTGAAGCGGGAGGAGACCCAGTACTTC; CDR3aa: CASIQLKREETQYF
j_gene: TRBJ2-7; d_gene: .; v_gene: TRBV14; abundance: .; CDR3nt: TGTGCCAGCAGCATCGACCCGGGTTCCTACGAGCAGTACTTC; CDR3aa: CASSIDPGSYEQYF
j_gene: TRBJ1-5; d_gene: .; v_gene: TRBV7-7; abundance: once; CDR3nt: TGTGCCAGCAGCATCGGGTTCGGTCAGCCCCAGCATTTT; CDR3aa: CASSIGFGQPQHF
j_gene: TRBJ2-2; d_gene: TRBD2; v_gene: TRBV11-1; abundance: .; CDR3nt: TGTGCCAGCAGCCCACTAGCGGGAGACGGGGAGCTGTTTTTT; CDR3aa: CASSPLAGDGELFF
j_gene: TRBJ1-2; d_gene: .; v_gene: TRBV27; abundance: .; CDR3nt: TGTGCCAGCGCCAATTCGGCCGGGGTCCGTGGCTACACCTTC; CDR3aa: CASANSAGVRGYTF
j_gene: TRBJ2-6; d_gene: .; v_gene: TRBV5-1; abundance: .; CDR3nt: TGCGCCAGCAGCTTGGAAGATAACTCTGGGGCCAACGTCCTGACTTTC; CDR3aa: CASSLEDNSGANVLTF
j_gene: TRBJ2-3; d_gene: TRBD2; v_gene: TRBV29-1; abundance: .; CDR3nt: TGCAGCGTCGTCCCTATAGCTATGACTAGCGGGAGGACAGATACGCAGTATTTT; CDR3aa: CSVVPIAMTSGRTDTQYF
j_gene: TRBJ1-2; d_gene: .; v_gene: TRBV28; abundance: .; CDR3nt: TGTGCCAGCAGCTCGGCATATGGCTACACCTTC; CDR3aa: CASSSAYGYTF
j_gene: TRBJ2-6; d_gene: TRBD1; v_gene: TRBV9; abundance: .; CDR3nt: TGTGCCAGCAGGGACGGACAGGGGGCTTCTGGGGCCAACGTCCTGACTTTC; CDR3aa: CASRDGQGASGANVLTF
j_gene: TRBJ2-1; d_gene: .; v_gene: TRBV18; abundance: .; CDR3nt: TGTGCCAGCTCACCCCACCCGGGAGCGCCGACCGGCTCCTACAATGAGCAGTTCTTC; CDR3aa: CASSPHPGAPTGSYNEQFF
j_gene: TRBJ2-7; d_gene: TRBD2; v_gene: TRBV6-1; abundance: .; CDR3nt: TGTGCCAGCAGTGAAATACCAGCGGGAGTTTTTCCCTACGAGCAGTACTTC; CDR3aa: CASSEIPAGVFPYEQYF
j_gene: TRBJ2-1; d_gene: TRBD2; v_gene: TRBV9; abundance: .; CDR3nt: TGTGCCAGCAGCGCCGGGGGGAGCTCCTACAATGAGCAGTTCTTC; CDR3aa: CASSAGGSSYNEQFF
j_gene: TRBJ2-5; d_gene: TRBD2; v_gene: TRBV6-6; abundance: once; CDR3nt: TGTGCCAGCAGCGATAGACTAGCGGGAGCGTCGAAGACCCAGTACTTC; CDR3aa: CASSDRLAGASKTQYF
j_gene: TRBJ1-2; d_gene: .; v_gene: TRBV7-9; abundance: .; CDR3nt: TGTGCCAGCAGCTTTGTCGGAGGGAACACCTTC; CDR3aa: CASSFVGGNTF
j_gene: TRBJ2-1; d_gene: TRBD2; v_gene: TRBV23-1; abundance: .; CDR3nt: TGCGCCAGCGGTTCAACGGGGGGGCCTTTCGAGTATGAGCAGTTCTTC; CDR3aa: CASGSTGGPFEYEQFF
j_gene: TRBJ1-2; d_gene: .; v_gene: TRBV29-1; abundance: .; CDR3nt: TGCAGCGTTGAAGGGGTCGCTAACTATGGCTACACCTTC; CDR3aa: CSVEGVANYGYTF
j_gene: TRBJ1-3; d_gene: .; v_gene: TRBV7-6; abundance: .; CDR3nt: TGTGCCAGCAGCTTTGGTCCCGGGGATGGAAACACCATATATTTT; CDR3aa: CASSFGPGDGNTIYF
j_gene: TRBJ2-7; d_gene: .; v_gene: TRBV5-1; abundance: .; CDR3nt: TGCGCCAGCAGCTTTCAGGAGGTCTCCTACGAGCAGTACTTC; CDR3aa: CASSFQEVSYEQYF
j_gene: TRBJ2-7; d_gene: TRBD2; v_gene: TRBV7-9; abundance: .; CDR3nt: TGTGCCAGCAGCTTAGTAGCGGGAGGGGGGTCCTACGAGCAGTACTTC; CDR3aa: CASSLVAGGGSYEQYF
j_gene: TRBJ2-3; d_gene: .; v_gene: TRBV5-4; abundance: .; CDR3nt: TGTGCCAGCAGCTTGCGCTCCGGCGGGATCACAGATACGCAGTATTTT; CDR3aa: CASSLRSGGITDTQYF
j_gene: TRBJ1-1; d_gene: .; v_gene: TRBV7-2; abundance: .; CDR3nt: TGTGCCAGCAGCTTAAGCCCCGGGACGGTGAACACTGAAGCTTTCTTT; CDR3aa: CASSLSPGTVNTEAFF